The entry below describes one T cell receptor beta chain. The target antigen is unknown. The library targeted TCRbeta and was prepared with unique molecular identifiers. A single record per CDR3 protein comes from TCRdb applying MiXCR to the PCR reads. The sample shows about 870,000 distinct CDR3 sequences, under 20% of them seen only once. This record comes from a study of T-cell reconstitution after alpha-beta-depleted transplantation in children. Notes on the study in general: Several hundred expanded graft clones reportedly gave rise to the alpha-beta T cells present about two months after transplant. T-cell numbers and diversity one year post-transplant derived largely from freshly generated T cells.

The length of the CDR3 is 17 residues. Germline loops: CDR1 SGHRS, CDR2 YFSETQ. Trimming cost V 1 base and J 3 bases; bases outside gene matches: 3. This TCR was recovered from a male patient younger than 18 who had a stem cell transplant for acute lymphoblastic leukemia, so the T cells may come from the graft donor. The gene calls are TRBV5-1 and TRBJ2-1; 14 positions match TRBD2. The material sequenced was PBMCs, mostly from graft donor cells, taken 360 days after TCRalphabeta/CD19-depleted stem cell transplant. The CDR3 spells CASSLWGLAGVYNEQFF. CDR3 sequence (DNA): TGCGCCAGCAGCTTGTGGGGACTAGCGGGAGTCTACAATGAGCAGTTCTTC.